This TCR beta chain was sequenced in a study of metastatic and nonmetastatic thyroid tumors. MiXCR re-clonotyped the PCR reads for TCRdb. The data contain over 35,000 clones, about 17% of them singletons. No patient had received any treatment before thyroid surgery. There are many counts of this clone. This TCR was sampled from a female donor with papillary thyroid cancer or a benign thyroid nodule (not recorded which). Some clones in this sample may be carry-over from other donors' samples. Sequences were obtained from tumor tissue.

CDR3 region: CASSSSGGPNEKLFF. The CDR3 coding sequence is TGCGCCAGCAGCTCATCAGGGGGCCCTAATGAAAAACTGTTTTTT. This chain uses TRBV5-1 with TRBJ1-4; 8 bases line up with TRBD1. V lost 3 bases and J lost 3; bases outside the gene matches: 4. Germline values: CDR1 SGHRS, CDR2 YFSETQ. CDR3 size: 15 residues.